These 13 T cell receptor beta chains share one sample of origin, sequenced in a study of T cells in women clearing cervical HPV infection. Assay used: immunoSEQ multiplex PCR; TCRdb lists only in-frame clones, some missing. The table for this sample gives 30,000 to 45,000 clones. Sequencing was carried out using blood buffy coat. The receptors come from a woman aged 18-70 years with a cervical HPV16 infection that either progressed to CIN3+ or cleared (not recorded which).

For this clone: Coverage ceases 3 residues before the CDR3 finishes, and the germline J gene fills in the end. The V and J genes are TRBV29-1 and TRBJ2-3; D gene unclear. Germline CDR1 reads SQVTM; CDR2 reads ANQGSEA. Trimming took off 4 bases at V and 3 bases at J, with 11 bases between the two ends. This CDR3 comprises 13 residues. CDR3 amino acids: CSVGARVTDTQYF. The CDR3 DNA, read in part, is TGCAGCGTTGGAGCCCGAGTGACAGATACG.

About this clone itself: The observed sequence ends 3 residues before the CDR3 terminus, with the missing tail filled in from the germline J gene. The chain carries TRBV7-9 and TRBJ2-1; D is perhaps TRBD1 (5 bases). The germline V gene encodes CDR1 SEHNR and CDR2 FQNEAQ (reference sequence). This CDR3 is built from 14 residues. V was clipped by 1 base and J by 7 bases, with 11 bases between them. CDR3 amino acids: CASSLGGQGNEQFF. The sequenced part of the CDR3 DNA is TGTGCCAGCAGCTTAGGGGGCCAGGGAAATGAG.

Worth noting for this clone: The read ends 3 residues shy of where the CDR3 ends; the end is completed using the germline J gene. The chain combines TRBV5-1 with TRBJ2-5; TRBD2 aligns across 11 bases. Germline lookup yields CDR1 SGHRS and CDR2 YFSETQ. The length of the CDR3 is 18 residues. V lost 4 bases, J lost 3 bases, and 14 bases stayed unmatched. CDR3 amino acids: CASSPGTSGVLLKETQYF. The CDR3 bases that were read are TGCGCCAGCAGCCCGGGGACTAGCGGAGTCCTATTAAAAGAGACC.

Of note for this clone: The CDR3 goes on 3 residues after the read ends, and that part is filled in from the germline J gene. This chain uses TRBV6-4 with TRBJ2-2; the match to TRBD2 covers 11 bases. This CDR3 spans 15 amino acids. V shed 3 bases, J shed 3 bases, and the junction held 0 bases outside the gene matches. Germline assignment: CDR1 MRHNA and CDR2 SNTAGT. The CDR3 DNA, read in part, is TGTGCCAGCAGTGAACTAGCGGGAGACACCGGGGAG. Protein: CASSELAGDTGE. The entire CDR3 protein is CASSELAGDTGELFF.

On this clone itself: The CDR3 is cut off 3 residues early in the read; its end comes from the germline J gene. The J gene is TRBJ2-2, the V gene TRBV27; D unclear. Trimming shortened V by 6 bases and J by 1 base, and 15 bases separated the two germline ends. This CDR3 is built from 16 residues. Germline V gene sequence: CDR1 MNHEY, CDR2 SMNVEV (reference sequence). The sequenced CDR3 bases are TGTGCCAGCAGGTTTTCGTGGCAGGTGAACACCGGGGAG. Protein: CASRFSWQVNTGE. The complete CDR3 protein is CASRFSWQVNTGELFF.

Comments on this clone: The CDR3 extends 3 residues past the end of the read, so its final part is completed from the germline J gene. The rearrangement uses TRBV29-1 and TRBJ1-1, with TRBD1 matching 8 bases. The V and J ends lost 4 bases and 7 bases, in that order; junction bases with no gene match: 11. This CDR3 has 14 amino acids. Germline V gene data show CDR1 as SQVTM and CDR2 as ANQGSEA. The CDR3: CSVGDSGGGLEAFF. The sequenced part of the CDR3 DNA is TGCAGCGTTGGGGATTCAGGGGGCGGGCTTGAA.

Concerning this clone itself: The read falls 3 residues short of the CDR3 end, and the missing part is taken from the germline J gene. The chain recombines TRBV20-1 with TRBJ2-1, with D perhaps matching TRBD2 (7 bases). The CDR3 runs to 16 residues. V was clipped by 6 bases and J by 4 bases, with 22 bases between them. Germline values: CDR1 DFQATT, CDR2 SNEGSKA (reference sequence). The CDR3 spells CSAMGGASGFYNEQFF. The CDR3 DNA, read in part, is TGCAGTGCCATGGGGGGGGCGTCGGGCTTTTACAATGAG.

For this clone: The observed sequence ends 3 residues before the CDR3 terminus, with the missing tail filled in from the germline J gene. V is TRBV10-3 and J is TRBJ1-2; 7 bases line up with TRBD1. The V and J ends lost 11 bases and 4 bases, in that order; junction bases with no gene match: 4. CDR1 and CDR2 (germline): ENHRY, SYGVKD. The length of the CDR3 is 11 residues. The covered CDR3 bases are TGTGCCGTGACAGGGAGCTATGGC. The encoded protein is CAVTGSYG. The entire CDR3 sequence reads CAVTGSYGYTF.

About this clone itself: From the germline J gene comes the end of the CDR3, since the read stops 3 residues before it. J is TRBJ2-1 and V is TRBV7-6; 11 bases agree with TRBD2. CDR1 is SGHVS, CDR2 FNYEAQ, per germline. Trimming at V came to 3 bases and at J to 2 bases, leaving 0 bases not matched to a gene. The CDR3 covers 15 residues. The CDR3 region is CASSFSGGAYNEQFF. The CDR3 DNA, read in part, is TGTGCCAGCAGCTTTAGCGGGGGGGCCTACAATGAG.

A note on this clone: The missing CDR3 end, 3 residues past where the read stops, is filled in from the germline J gene. The genes are TRBV7-3 and TRBJ2-2; D unresolved. Germline loops: CDR1 SGHTA, CDR2 FQGTGA. The CDR3 consists of 14 residues. Trimming left V 2 bases short and J 1 base short, with 5 bases between. CDR3 region: CASSLGQNTGELFF. CDR3 DNA (partial): TGTGCCAGCAGCTTAGGGCAGAACACCGGGGAG.

As to this clone: The read falls 3 residues short of the CDR3 end, and the missing part is taken from the germline J gene. The chain is built from TRBV6-4 and TRBJ1-1; D may be TRBD1 (6 bases). Germline V gene lookup returns CDR1 MRHNA and CDR2 SNTAGT. The CDR3 runs 13 residues. Trimming took 2 bases from V and 6 from J, leaving 10 bases between them. The part of the CDR3 DNA that was read is TGTGCCAGCAGTGACAGGGAGGGGGCTGAA. Amino acid sequence: CASSDREGAE. From start to end, the CDR3 is CASSDREGAEAFF.

About this clone itself: The read ends 3 residues before the CDR3 terminus; that terminus is restored from the germline J gene. The chain carries TRBV10-3 and TRBJ1-2; 8 nucleotides match TRBD1. The V segment lost 11 bases and the J segment 4 bases; nucleotides outside the gene matches: 9. The germline V gene encodes CDR1 ENHRY and CDR2 SYGVKD. The CDR3 totals 13 residues. CDR3 DNA (partial): TGTGCCTCCGGTGCAGGGGGCGGCTATGGC. It is translated as CASGAGGGYG. In full, the CDR3 is CASGAGGGYGYTF.

Concerning this clone: Read sequence stops 3 residues before the CDR3 end, and the germline J gene provides the missing end. J is TRBJ1-2 and V is TRBV20-1; 7 nucleotides agree with TRBD1. Germline lookup yields CDR1 DFQATT and CDR2 SNEGSKA (reference sequence). Germline trimming cut 6 bases from V and 7 bases from J; bases unmatched to any gene: 11. This CDR3 spans 13 amino acids. The CDR3 here is CSAPPGRGLGYTF. Partial CDR3 DNA: TGCAGTGCACCCCCGGGGAGGGGGCTTGGC.